These T cell receptor beta chains were read from a single sample in a study of cytomegalovirus exposure and HLA in healthy donors. Generated by immunoSEQ multiplex PCR, the TCRdb table keeps only in-frame clones and is missing some. The sample records some 140,000 clones, 70% to 80% being singletons. The sample consisted of PBMCs. The source of these receptors is a man aged 25-45 years in good health and CMV-seronegative. Both conserved end residues are part of each CDR3. The order of the fields is V gene, J gene, clone size, D gene, CDR3 DNA, CDR3 protein. D genes are given only for firm matches. Size is omitted from some rows. Given values are once, few, many or a class for expanded clones.

>TRBV4-1|TRBJ2-7|few|NA
TGCGCCAGCAGCCAAGAAGCCCACCGTAGCTCCTACGAGCAGTACTTC
CASSQEAHRSSYEQYF
>TRBV28|TRBJ1-5|NA|TRBD1
TGTGCCAGCAGAAAACAGGGGGGGAATCAGCCCCAGCATTTT
CASRKQGGNQPQHF
>TRBV25-1|TRBJ2-5|NA|NA
TGTGCCAGCAGTGACCCTGCTGCGGCGAGGGAGACCCAGTACTTC
CASSDPAAARETQYF
>TRBV5-1|TRBJ2-7|NA|NA
TGCGCCAGCAGCTACTATCGACAGTACGAGCAGTACTTC
CASSYYRQYEQYF
>TRBV27|TRBJ2-1|NA|TRBD1
TGTGCCAGCAGAGCAGGGGGCGGTGAGCAGTTCTTC
CASRAGGGEQFF
>TRBV5-1|TRBJ2-1|few|TRBD1
TGCGCCAGCTCCAGGGGGCATAATGAGCAGTTCTTC
CASSRGHNEQFF
>TRBV5-1|TRBJ1-2|NA|NA
TGCGCCAGCAGCTTACAGGGAAATGCTGATGGCTACACCTTC
CASSLQGNADGYTF
>TRBV9|TRBJ2-7|NA|NA
TGTGCCAGCAGCGTAGCCGACAGGCCAATATCCTACGAGCAGTACTTC
CASSVADRPISYEQYF
>TRBV11-2|TRBJ2-3|NA|NA
TGTGCCAGCAGCTTTTATGGGAGGACCTCCACAGATACGCAGTATTTT
CASSFYGRTSTDTQYF
>TRBV7-3|TRBJ2-2|NA|NA
TGTGCCAGCAGCTTATATCGAGACACCGGGGAGCTGTTTTTT
CASSLYRDTGELFF
>TRBV6-1|TRBJ2-7|NA|TRBD1
TGTGCCAGCAGTTCCGCATGGACAGGTCTGAGCGAGCAGTACTTC
CASSSAWTGLSEQYF
>TRBV19|TRBJ2-1|NA|TRBD2
TGTGCCAGTAGTATATACTCCCAGTCGGGACTAGCGAAAAACAATGAGCAGTTCTTC
CASSIYSQSGLAKNNEQFF
>TRBV27|TRBJ2-2|few|NA
TGTGCCAGCAGGCCCTTGGTACAGGCCAACACCGGGGAGCTGTTTTTT
CASRPLVQANTGELFF
>TRBV5-1|TRBJ1-5|once|NA
TGCGCCAGCAGCCAAATGCCCGGGGAGGGTCAGCCCCAGCATTTT
CASSQMPGEGQPQHF
>TRBV27|TRBJ2-3|NA|TRBD2
TGTGCCAGCAGTTCCCTCCGGGGGGAGAGGAGAGGCACAGATACGCAGTATTTT
CASSSLRGERRGTDTQYF
>TRBV30|TRBJ2-7|NA|TRBD2
TGTGCCTGGAGTGCCGGGACTAGCGGCTACGAGCAGTACTTC
CAWSAGTSGYEQYF
>TRBV4-2|TRBJ2-7|NA|NA
TGTGCCAGCAGCCTAGCTACCACGTACTACTACGAGCAGTACTTC
CASSLATTYYYEQYF
>TRBV28|TRBJ2-2|NA|TRBD2
TGTGCCAGCAGGAGGACTAGCGGGAGCACCGGGGAGCTGTTTTTT
CASRRTSGSTGELFF
>TRBV4-2|TRBJ1-4|few|NA
TGTGCCAGCAGCCAAGAAGGTCGGCAGGGGACTGAAAAACTGTTTTTT
CASSQEGRQGTEKLFF
>TRBV11-2|TRBJ1-2|few|NA
TGTGCCAGCAGCTTATCAGCCCGATCGGGTGGCTACACCTTC
CASSLSARSGGYTF
>TRBV10-1|TRBJ2-1|few|TRBD2
TGCGCCAGCAGTCCACTTACTAGCGGGAGTGCCTACAATGAGCAGTTCTTC
CASSPLTSGSAYNEQFF
>TRBV15|TRBJ1-2|once|TRBD1
TGTGCCACCAGCAGATTCCCGAGGAGACAGGGGGCATCTGGCTACACCTTC
CATSRFPRRQGASGYTF
>TRBV12-5|TRBJ2-1|NA|NA
TGTGCTAGTGGCCTAGGGGGTCGAGAGCAGTTCTTC
CASGLGGREQFF
>TRBV6-5|TRBJ2-7|few|NA
TGTGCCAGCAGAAATTGGGGGGGCACCGCCTACGAGCAGTACTTC
CASRNWGGTAYEQYF
>TRBV7-9|TRBJ1-3|NA|NA
TGTGCCAGCAGCTTGTCAGGACTTATGTATTTGGGGGGAAACACCATATATTTT
CASSLSGLMYLGGNTIYF
>TRBV5-5|TRBJ2-1|NA|TRBD1
TGTGCCAGCAGCTTGAAAGGACAGGGGTACAATGAGCAGTTCTTC
CASSLKGQGYNEQFF
>TRBV10-3|TRBJ2-5|NA|TRBD1
TGTGCCATCAGTAAGGGACAGTCCGTACCCCAGGAGACCCAGTACTTC
CAISKGQSVPQETQYF
>TRBV27|TRBJ2-5|NA|TRBD2
TGTGCCAGCAGTTCCCCCGGGACTAGCGGGAGAGCTGGGGGAGAGACCCAGTACTTC
CASSSPGTSGRAGGETQYF
>TRBV7-3|TRBJ1-1|few|NA
TGTGCCAGCAGCTTTACAGTAAACACTGAAGCTTTCTTT
CASSFTVNTEAFF
>TRBV7-2|TRBJ1-2|NA|NA
TGTGCCAGCAGCGAGAACCAGGGCCTAGGCTACACCTTC
CASSENQGLGYTF
>TRBV10-1|TRBJ2-2|NA|TRBD2
TGCGCCAGCGGGCTAGCGGGACCATTAACCACCGGGGAGCTGTTTTTT
CASGLAGPLTTGELFF
>TRBV5-1|TRBJ2-3|NA|NA
TGCGCCAGCAGCTTGGCTGTAATCACAGATACGCAGTATTTT
CASSLAVITDTQYF
>TRBV11-2|TRBJ2-7|NA|NA
TGTGCCAGCAGCCCAAGCCAAGGGGGCTACGAGCAGTACTTC
CASSPSQGGYEQYF
>TRBV4-2|TRBJ2-7|few|TRBD2
TGTGCCAGCAGCCAGGACTTAGCGGGAGGGCCCTCCTACGAGCAGTACTTC
CASSQDLAGGPSYEQYF
>TRBV11-3|TRBJ2-7|few|TRBD1
TGTGCCAGCAGTAGCGGACAGGGTGGCTACGAGCAGTACTTC
CASSSGQGGYEQYF
>TRBV18|TRBJ2-5|NA|NA
TGTGCCAGCTCACCTGCAGGGCGTGAGACCCAGTACTTC
CASSPAGRETQYF
>TRBV7-8|TRBJ2-2|NA|TRBD2
TGTGCCAGCAGCTTAGCGAGGCTAGCGGAGCGCGGCACCGGGGAGCTGTTTTTT
CASSLARLAERGTGELFF
>TRBV5-1|TRBJ2-5|NA|TRBD2
TGCGCCAGCAGCTTGGATATCGGCGGGAGAGGAGAGACCCAGTACTTC
CASSLDIGGRGETQYF
>TRBV6-1|TRBJ1-3|NA|NA
TGTGCCAGCAGTGACACAGGGACCCCTGGAAACACCATATATTTT
CASSDTGTPGNTIYF
>TRBV7-2|TRBJ2-1|once|TRBD2
TGTGCCAGCAGCTCCTCTAGCGGGAGAGAGTATGAGCAGTTCTTC
CASSSSSGREYEQFF
>TRBV28|TRBJ1-5|NA|TRBD1
TGTGCCAGCAGTTCTCCTACGGACAGGGGGTGGGGCAATACGGGTCAGCCCCAGCATTTT
CASSSPTDRGWGNTGQPQHF
>TRBV6-5|TRBJ2-1|once|TRBD2
TGTGCCAGCAAGCGGGAGGGTAATGAGCAGTTCTTC
CASKREGNEQFF
>TRBV7-8|TRBJ1-2|NA|NA
TGTGCCAGCAGCTTGGGGCGACTGGGGGGCTACACCTTC
CASSLGRLGGYTF
>TRBV6-1|TRBJ1-1|once|NA
TGTGCCAGCAGTTCAGAAGGGGGCACTGAAGCTTTCTTT
CASSSEGGTEAFF
>TRBV18|TRBJ2-5|NA|TRBD1
TGTGCCAGCTCACGCTCGGGACAGTCACAAGAGACCCAGTACTTC
CASSRSGQSQETQYF
>TRBV7-8|TRBJ2-5|NA|NA
TGTGCCAGCAGCTTAGATGTGTCTAGCTGGATACAAGAGACCCAGTACTTC
CASSLDVSSWIQETQYF
>TRBV5-6|TRBJ1-2|NA|NA
TGTGCCAGCAGCCCCCTAATTGACGGGAGCTATGGCTACACCTTC
CASSPLIDGSYGYTF
>TRBV11-2|TRBJ2-2|NA|NA
TGTGCCAGCAGGACCCTGAGGCAAGGGAACACCGGGGAGCTGTTTTTT
CASRTLRQGNTGELFF
>TRBV5-4|TRBJ2-7|NA|NA
TGTGCCAGCAGCTTTCCGGGACTCTCATCCTACGAGCAGTACTTC
CASSFPGLSSYEQYF
>TRBV6-1|TRBJ2-1|few|TRBD1
TGTGCCAGCAGCTGGACAGGGTCGAATGAGCAGTTCTTC
CASSWTGSNEQFF
>TRBV19|TRBJ2-7|NA|TRBD2
TGTGCCAGTAGTTGGGGACTAGCAACCTACGAGCAGTACTTC
CASSWGLATYEQYF
>TRBV28|TRBJ1-2|NA|TRBD1
TGTGCCAGCAGTATCTGGACAGGGGCTTTTGGCTACACCTTC
CASSIWTGAFGYTF
>TRBV9|TRBJ1-3|NA|TRBD1
TGTGCCAGCAGCACTTCCGGGACAGGGCCACAAAACACCATATATTTT
CASSTSGTGPQNTIYF
>TRBV6-5|TRBJ2-1|NA|TRBD2
TGTGCCAGCAGGACTAGCGGGGAGAGCAATGAGCAGTTCTTC
CASRTSGESNEQFF
>TRBV27|TRBJ2-3|NA|TRBD2
TGTGCCAGCAGCAGACTAGCGGGAGTCTGGACAGATACGCAGTATTTT
CASSRLAGVWTDTQYF